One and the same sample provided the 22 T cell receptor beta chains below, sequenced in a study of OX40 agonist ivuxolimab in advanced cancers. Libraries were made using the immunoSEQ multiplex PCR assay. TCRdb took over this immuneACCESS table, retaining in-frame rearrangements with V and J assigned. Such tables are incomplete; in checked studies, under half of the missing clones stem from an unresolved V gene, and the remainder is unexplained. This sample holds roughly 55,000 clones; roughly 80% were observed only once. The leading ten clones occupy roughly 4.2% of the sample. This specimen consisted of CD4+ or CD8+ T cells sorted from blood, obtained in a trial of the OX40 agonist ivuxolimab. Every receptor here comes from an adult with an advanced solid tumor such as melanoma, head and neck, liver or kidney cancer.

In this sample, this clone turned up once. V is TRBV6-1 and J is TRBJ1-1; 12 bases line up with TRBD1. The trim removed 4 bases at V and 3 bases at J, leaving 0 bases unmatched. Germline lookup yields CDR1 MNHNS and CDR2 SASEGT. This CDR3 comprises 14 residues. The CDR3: CASSGDRGHTEAFF. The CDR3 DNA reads TGTGCCAGCAGTGGGGACAGGGGGCACACTGAAGCTTTCTTT.

CDR3 loop: CASSYPTGTVYEQYF. The CDR3 DNA is TGTGCCAGCAGTTACCCCACCGGGACAGTTTACGAGCAGTACTTC. The V call is TRBV6-5, the J call TRBJ2-7; 7 nucleotides agree with TRBD1. The V gene's germline CDR1 is MNHEY and CDR2 SVGAGI. The CDR3 loop spans 15 amino acids. Germline trimming cut 2 bases from V and 4 bases from J; bases unmatched to any gene: 8.

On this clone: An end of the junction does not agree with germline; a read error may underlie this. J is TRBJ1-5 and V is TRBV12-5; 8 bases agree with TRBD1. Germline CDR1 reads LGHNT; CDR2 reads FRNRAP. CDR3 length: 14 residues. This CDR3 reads CASGLDRVNQPQHF. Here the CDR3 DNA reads TGTGCTAGTGGCTTGGACAGGGTCAATCAGCCCCAGCATTTT.

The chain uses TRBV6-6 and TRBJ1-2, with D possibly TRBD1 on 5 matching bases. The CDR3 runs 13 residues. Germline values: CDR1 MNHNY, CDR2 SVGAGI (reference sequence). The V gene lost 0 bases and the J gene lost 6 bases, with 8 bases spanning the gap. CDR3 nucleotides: TGTGCCAGCAGTTACTCCAGGGATCATGGCTACACCTTC. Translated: CASSYSRDHGYTF.

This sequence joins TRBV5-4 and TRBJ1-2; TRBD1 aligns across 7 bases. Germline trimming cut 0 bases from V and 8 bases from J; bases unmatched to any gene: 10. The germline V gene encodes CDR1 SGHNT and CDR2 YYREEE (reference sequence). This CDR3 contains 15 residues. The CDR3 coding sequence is TGTGCCAGCAGCTTGGCCCTCAGGGGGGCGGAAGGCTACACCTTC. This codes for CASSLALRGAEGYTF.

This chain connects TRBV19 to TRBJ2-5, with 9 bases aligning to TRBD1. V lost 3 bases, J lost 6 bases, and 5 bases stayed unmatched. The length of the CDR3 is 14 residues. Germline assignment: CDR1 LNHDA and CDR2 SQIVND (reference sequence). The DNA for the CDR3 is TGTGCCAGTAGTATCGGACAGGGGAGACAGACCCAGTACTTC. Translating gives CASSIGQGRQTQYF.

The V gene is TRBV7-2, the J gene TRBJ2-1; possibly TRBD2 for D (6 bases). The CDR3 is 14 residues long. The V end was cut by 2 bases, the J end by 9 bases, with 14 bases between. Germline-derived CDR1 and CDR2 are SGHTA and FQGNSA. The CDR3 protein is CASSLSLEGGEQFF. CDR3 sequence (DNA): TGTGCCAGCAGCTTAAGCCTAGAGGGAGGTGAGCAGTTCTTC.

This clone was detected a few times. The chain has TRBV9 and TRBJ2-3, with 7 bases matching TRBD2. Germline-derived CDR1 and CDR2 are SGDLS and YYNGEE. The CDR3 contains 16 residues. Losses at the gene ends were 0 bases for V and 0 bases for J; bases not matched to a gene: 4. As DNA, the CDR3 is TGTGCCAGCAGCGTAGTGAGCGGGACTAGCACAGATACGCAGTATTTT. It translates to CASSVVSGTSTDTQYF. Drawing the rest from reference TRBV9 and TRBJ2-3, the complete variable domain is DSGVTQTPKHLITATGQRVTLRCSPRSGDLSVYWYQQSLDQGLQFLIQYYNGEERAKGNILERFSAQQFPDLHSELNLSSLELGDSALYFCASSVVSGTSTDTQYFGPGTRLTVL.

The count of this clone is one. The CDR3 region is CASSINTYNEQFF. The CDR3 region has the DNA TGTGCCAGTAGTATAAACACCTACAATGAGCAGTTCTTC. The rearrangement uses TRBV19 and TRBJ2-1; D remains unclear. Deletions cut 2 bases from V and 2 bases from J, with 4 bases between. This CDR3 contains 13 residues. Germline CDR1 LNHDA, CDR2 SQIVND (reference sequence).

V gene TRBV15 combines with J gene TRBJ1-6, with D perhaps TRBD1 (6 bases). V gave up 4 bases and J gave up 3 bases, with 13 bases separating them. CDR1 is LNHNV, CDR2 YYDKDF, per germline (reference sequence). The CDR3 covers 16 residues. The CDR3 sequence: CATSKDYRVYNSPLHF. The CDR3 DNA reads TGTGCCACCAGCAAAGATTACAGGGTCTATAATTCACCCCTCCACTTT.

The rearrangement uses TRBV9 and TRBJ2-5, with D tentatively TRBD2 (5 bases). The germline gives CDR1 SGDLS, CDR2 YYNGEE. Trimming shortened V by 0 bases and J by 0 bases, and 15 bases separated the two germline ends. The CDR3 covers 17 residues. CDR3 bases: TGTGCCAGCAGCGTAGGAGGGCGCTTAGGGAACCAAGAGACCCAGTACTTC. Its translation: CASSVGGRLGNQETQYF.

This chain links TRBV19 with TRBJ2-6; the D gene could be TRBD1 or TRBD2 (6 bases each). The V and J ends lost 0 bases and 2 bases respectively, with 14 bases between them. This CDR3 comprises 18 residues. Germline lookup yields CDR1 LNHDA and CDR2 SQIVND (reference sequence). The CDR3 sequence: CASSIEVGGGTGANVLTF. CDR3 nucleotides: TGTGCCAGTAGTATAGAGGTAGGAGGGGGGACTGGGGCCAACGTCCTGACTTTC.

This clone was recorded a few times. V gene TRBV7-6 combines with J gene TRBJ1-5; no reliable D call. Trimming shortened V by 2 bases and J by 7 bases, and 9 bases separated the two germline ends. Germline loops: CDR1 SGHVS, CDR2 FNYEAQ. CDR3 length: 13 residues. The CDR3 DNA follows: TGTGCCAGCAGCTTATCGGATTTACAGCCCCAGCATTTT. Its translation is CASSLSDLQPQHF.

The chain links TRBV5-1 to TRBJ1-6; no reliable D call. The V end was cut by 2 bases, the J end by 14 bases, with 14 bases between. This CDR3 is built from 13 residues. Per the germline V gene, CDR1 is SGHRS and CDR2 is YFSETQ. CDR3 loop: CASSFDTGFSLHF. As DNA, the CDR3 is TGCGCCAGCAGCTTTGATACGGGCTTTTCCCTCCACTTT. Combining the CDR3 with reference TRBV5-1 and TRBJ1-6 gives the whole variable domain KAGVTQTPRYLIKTRGQQVTLSCSPISGHRSVSWYQQTPGQGLQFLFEYFSETQRNKGNFPGRFSGRQFSNSRSEMNVSTLELGDSALYLCASSFDTGFSLHFGNGTRLTVT.

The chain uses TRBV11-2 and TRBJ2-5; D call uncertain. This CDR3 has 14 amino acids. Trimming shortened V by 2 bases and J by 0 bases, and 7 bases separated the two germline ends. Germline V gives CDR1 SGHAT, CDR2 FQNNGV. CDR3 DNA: TGTGCCAGCAGCTTACGACGGTACCAAGAGACCCAGTACTTC. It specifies CASSLRRYQETQYF.

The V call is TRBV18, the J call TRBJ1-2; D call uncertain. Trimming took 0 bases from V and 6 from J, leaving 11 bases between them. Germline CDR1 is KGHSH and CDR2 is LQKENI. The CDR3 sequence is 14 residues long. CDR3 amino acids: CASSPPEGGNGYTF. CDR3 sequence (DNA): TGTGCCAGCTCACCACCCGAGGGAGGTAATGGCTACACCTTC. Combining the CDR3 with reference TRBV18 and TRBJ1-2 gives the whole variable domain NAGVMQNPRHLVRRRGQEARLRCSPMKGHSHVYWYRQLPEEGLKFMVYLQKENIIDESGMPKERFSAEFPKEGPSILRIQQVVRGDSAAYFCASSPPEGGNGYTFGSGTRLTVV.

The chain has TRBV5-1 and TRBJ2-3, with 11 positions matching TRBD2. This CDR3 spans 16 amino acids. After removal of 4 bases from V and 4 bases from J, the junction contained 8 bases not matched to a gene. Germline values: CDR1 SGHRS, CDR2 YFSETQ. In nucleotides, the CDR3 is TGCGCCAGCAGCATCCAACTAGCGGGAGTAGCAGATACGCAGTATTTT. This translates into CASSIQLAGVADTQYF.

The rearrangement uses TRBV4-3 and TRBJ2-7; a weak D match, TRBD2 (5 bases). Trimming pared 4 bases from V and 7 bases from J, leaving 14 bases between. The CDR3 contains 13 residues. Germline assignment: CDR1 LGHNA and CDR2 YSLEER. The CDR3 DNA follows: TGCGCCAGCAGCCTCGAGGCTGGCGGGGAGCAGTACTTC. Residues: CASSLEAGGEQYF.

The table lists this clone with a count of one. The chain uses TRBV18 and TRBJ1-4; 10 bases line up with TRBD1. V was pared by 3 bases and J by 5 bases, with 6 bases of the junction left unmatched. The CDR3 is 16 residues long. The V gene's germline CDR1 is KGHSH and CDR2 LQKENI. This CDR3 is CASSPTRDRGNEKLFF. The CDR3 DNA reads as TGTGCCAGCTCACCGACCAGGGACAGGGGAAATGAAAAACTGTTTTTT.

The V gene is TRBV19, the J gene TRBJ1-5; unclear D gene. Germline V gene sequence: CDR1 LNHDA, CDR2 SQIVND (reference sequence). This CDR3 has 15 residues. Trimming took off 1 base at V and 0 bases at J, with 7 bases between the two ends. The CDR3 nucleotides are TGTGCCAGTAGTATAGCGGAGGGTAGCAATCAGCCCCAGCATTTT. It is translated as CASSIAEGSNQPQHF.

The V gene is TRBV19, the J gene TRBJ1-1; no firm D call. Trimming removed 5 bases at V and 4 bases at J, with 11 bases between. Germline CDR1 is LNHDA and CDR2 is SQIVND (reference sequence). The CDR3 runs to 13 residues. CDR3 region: CASSPRRSTEAFF. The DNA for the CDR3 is TGTGCCAGTAGTCCCCGGCGGTCCACTGAAGCTTTCTTT.

This chain's CDR3 is CASSPSGRTDTQYF. In DNA, the CDR3 is TGTGCCAGCTCTCCGTCCGGGCGCACAGATACGCAGTATTTT. This chain connects TRBV18 to TRBJ2-3; D uncertain. The ends were cut back, 6 bases at V and 1 base at J, with 11 bases in the middle. CDR1 is KGHSH, CDR2 LQKENI, per germline. This CDR3 is 14 amino acids long.